The 25 T cell receptor beta chains presented below share a single source sample, sequenced in a study of shared clonotypes between healthy human individuals. Assay: immunoSEQ multiplex PCR; the TCRdb copy retains only in-frame clones and omits some. Counted here are a few million clones, 93% occurring once; the ten biggest clones make up roughly 0.36%. The material sequenced was naive CD4+ T cells from PBMCs. The subset: CD45RA+ positively selected. The source of these receptors is a man aged 18 to 30 in good health. Some clones in this sample may be carry-over from other donors' samples.

The CDR3 region is CASSTGFTGELFF. CDR3 DNA sequence: TGTGCCAGTAGTACAGGGTTCACCGGGGAGCTGTTTTTT. The chain has TRBV2 and TRBJ2-2; the D gene is possibly TRBD1 (6 bases). Germline CDR1 is SNHLY and CDR2 is FYNNEI. V was pared by 9 bases and J by 4 bases, with 12 bases between. The CDR3 has 13 residues.

This sequence joins TRBV6-5 and TRBJ2-7; no clear D gene. The CDR3 extends over 14 amino acids. Germline assignment: CDR1 MNHEY and CDR2 SVGAGI. Trimming shortened V by 4 bases and J by 2 bases, and 12 bases separated the two germline ends. CDR3 nucleotides: TGTGCCAGCAGTTTTCTACAGAAGCCCTACGAGCAGTACTTC. Protein: CASSFLQKPYEQYF.

This chain joins TRBV19 and TRBJ2-7; the D is unclear. The CDR3 length is 14 residues. The germline V gene has CDR1 LNHDA and CDR2 SQIVND (reference sequence). V lost 1 base to trimming and J lost 2 bases, with 9 bases between them. The CDR3 spells CASSIGFDAYEQYF. The CDR3 DNA is TGTGCCAGTAGTATAGGGTTCGATGCCTACGAGCAGTACTTC.

This clone was detected once. This rearrangement joins TRBV18 to TRBJ2-2; D may be TRBD1 (5 bases). This CDR3 has 14 residues. V lost 3 bases, J lost 4 bases, and 9 bases lay in between. Germline V gives CDR1 KGHSH, CDR2 LQKENI. The CDR3 DNA reads as TGTGCCAGCTCACCGGTAGGGGCCACCGGGGAGCTGTTTTTT. It codes for CASSPVGATGELFF.

Regarding this clone: Other DNA sequences within the sample encode an identical CDR3. The chain couples TRBV18 to TRBJ2-7, with D perhaps matching TRBD2 (6 bases). Germline loops: CDR1 KGHSH, CDR2 LQKENI. Trimming removed 0 bases at V and 6 bases at J, with 9 bases between. This CDR3 comprises 13 residues. CDR3 amino acids: CASSPPGLSEQYF. The CDR3, as DNA: TGTGCCAGCTCACCACCGGGACTCAGCGAGCAGTACTTC. The whole variable domain, filled in from reference TRBV18 and TRBJ2-7, reads NAGVMQNPRHLVRRRGQEARLRCSPMKGHSHVYWYRQLPEEGLKFMVYLQKENIIDESGMPKERFSAEFPKEGPSILRIQQVVRGDSAAYFCASSPPGLSEQYFGPGTRLTVT.

This sequence joins TRBV5-1 and TRBJ2-5, with no clear D. This CDR3 contains 14 residues. The ends were cut back, 1 base at V and 2 bases at J, with 9 bases in the middle. Germline-derived CDR1 and CDR2 are SGHRS and YFSETQ. CDR3 amino acids: CASSLTILQETQYF. CDR3 nucleotides: TGCGCCAGCAGCTTGACAATTCTTCAAGAGACCCAGTACTTC.

This chain links TRBV5-6 with TRBJ1-1; 7 bases fit TRBD1. The ends lost 6 bases at V and 12 bases at J; junction bases unmatched: 20. The CDR3 length is 15 residues. From germline, CDR1 is SGHDT and CDR2 YYEEEE. The chain's CDR3 is CASTSPKATTGKSFF. The CDR3 DNA reads TGTGCCAGCACCTCCCCGAAGGCAACGACAGGGAAGTCTTTCTTT.

The gene calls are TRBV15 and TRBJ2-1; TRBD1 matches 10 bases. Germline CDR1 LNHNV, CDR2 YYDKDF (reference sequence). The V segment lost 0 bases and the J segment 6 bases; nucleotides outside the gene matches: 8. The CDR3 is made up of 17 amino acids. CDR3 protein: CATSRDYGDRGPNEQFF. The DNA of the CDR3 is TGTGCCACCAGCAGAGATTACGGGGACAGGGGACCCAATGAGCAGTTCTTC.

This clone was detected a few times. The V and J genes are TRBV18 and TRBJ1-3; D is undetermined. The V gene's germline CDR1 is KGHSH and CDR2 LQKENI. V lost 1 base to trimming and J lost 0 bases, with 7 bases between them. There are 15 residues in the CDR3. DNA for the CDR3: TGTGCCAGCTCACCACAGACTAACTCTGGAAACACCATATATTTT. Translation: CASSPQTNSGNTIYF.

The V gene is TRBV28, the J gene TRBJ2-6; TRBD1 aligns across 9 bases. With V trimmed by 4 bases and J by 3 bases, 10 bases remained unmatched. The CDR3 has 18 amino acids. Germline V CDR1 and CDR2: MDHEN, SYDVKM. The CDR3 DNA reads as TGTGCCAGCAGTTCCGCGTCGGACAGGGGTTATGGGGCCAACGTCCTGACTTTC. Translated, it gives CASSSASDRGYGANVLTF.

The chain has TRBV28 and TRBJ1-1, with a possible D match to TRBD1 (5 bases). V was trimmed by 6 bases and J by 5 bases, leaving 16 bases between them. Germline CDR1 reads MDHEN; CDR2 reads SYDVKM. The CDR3 has 14 residues. DNA for the CDR3: TGTGCCAGCAGCTCTGGGGGAGGTGGAACTGAAGCTTTCTTT. Translating it yields CASSSGGGGTEAFF.

The chain joins TRBV5-1 to TRBJ2-7; 9 nucleotides match TRBD2. V was clipped by 5 bases and J by 3 bases; unmatched bases: 9. The CDR3 runs 15 residues. The germline V gene has CDR1 SGHRS and CDR2 YFSETQ. In nucleotides, the CDR3 is TGCGCCAGCAGTTGGGCTAGCGGGACGAACTACGAGCAGTACTTC. As protein: CASSWASGTNYEQYF.

A note on this clone: Other DNA sequences from this sample encode an identical CDR3 as well. The rearrangement uses TRBV28 and TRBJ2-3; TRBD1 is a possible D gene (5 bases). Trimming cost V 3 bases and J 3 bases, with 7 bases left between them. The CDR3 length is 13 residues. Germline CDR1 and CDR2: MDHEN and SYDVKM. DNA of the CDR3: TGTGCCAGCAGTTTGCAGGGAACAGATACGCAGTATTTT. Amino acids: CASSLQGTDTQYF. Using reference TRBV28 and TRBJ2-3 for the parts outside the CDR3, the full variable domain is DVKVTQSSRYLVKRTGEKVFLECVQDMDHENMFWYRQDPGLGLRLIYFSYDVKMKEKGDIPEGYSVSREKKERFSLILESASTNQTSMYLCASSLQGTDTQYFGPGTRLTVL.

The chain employs TRBV7-2 and TRBJ1-5; no firm D call. The CDR3 extends over 16 amino acids. V was cut by 5 bases and J by 3 bases, with 17 bases left in between. CDR1 and CDR2 (germline): SGHTA, FQGNSA. The CDR3 reads CASSPVGVRHNQPQHF. As DNA, the CDR3 is TGTGCCAGCAGCCCTGTTGGCGTCAGACACAATCAGCCCCAGCATTTT.

The chain joins TRBV5-8 to TRBJ2-3; the match to TRBD2 covers 9 bases. Looked up from germline, CDR1 is SGHTS and CDR2 is YDEGEE. V was pared by 5 bases and J by 1 base, with 8 bases of the junction left unmatched. This CDR3 comprises 16 residues. CDR3 DNA sequence: TGTGCCAGCAGAGATAGACTAGCGGACCGCACAGATACGCAGTATTTT. Residues: CASRDRLADRTDTQYF. Full variable domain (missing parts from reference TRBV5-8 and TRBJ2-3): EAGVTQSPTHLIKTRGQQATLRCSPISGHTSVYWYQQALGLGLQFLLWYDEGEERNRGNFPPRFSGRQFPNYSSELNVNALELEDSALYLCASRDRLADRTDTQYFGPGTRLTVL.

This rearrangement joins TRBV6-5 to TRBJ1-1; D unclear. CDR3 size: 13 residues. Germline V CDR1 and CDR2: MNHEY, SVGAGI. Trimming cost V 4 bases and J 1 base, with 7 bases left between them. CDR3 residues: CASSFQANTEAFF. In DNA form, the CDR3 reads TGTGCCAGCAGTTTTCAGGCGAACACTGAAGCTTTCTTT.

This clone appeared a single time. CDR3 protein: CASSLGVSLAGDTDTQYF. The CDR3 coding sequence is TGTGCCAGCAGCTTAGGGGTTTCCCTAGCGGGGGACACAGATACGCAGTATTTT. This sequence joins TRBV11-3 and TRBJ2-3, with TRBD2 matching 10 bases. This CDR3 has 18 residues. Germline assignment: CDR1 SGHNT and CDR2 YENEEA. V was pared by 1 base and J by 2 bases, with 9 bases of the junction left unmatched.

The V gene is TRBV18, the J gene TRBJ1-1; TRBD1 matches 7 bases. Trimming at V came to 4 bases and at J to 3 bases, leaving 2 bases not matched to a gene. The CDR3 extends over 13 amino acids. Germline values: CDR1 KGHSH, CDR2 LQKENI. The DNA of the CDR3 is TGTGCCAGCTCACTGGACAGGTACACTGAAGCTTTCTTT. It specifies CASSLDRYTEAFF.

The CDR3 sequence: CASSYSNTDPGNTIYF. As DNA, the CDR3 is TGTGCCAGCAGTTACTCGAATACGGACCCTGGAAACACCATATATTTT. This chain joins TRBV6-5 and TRBJ1-3; no clear D. Germline loops: CDR1 MNHEY, CDR2 SVGAGI. V shed 0 bases and J shed 2 bases, with 11 bases lying between them. The CDR3 spans 16 residues.

This clone was seen just once. This sequence joins TRBV27 and TRBJ1-5; 7 bases fit TRBD1. Germline V gene lookup returns CDR1 MNHEY and CDR2 SMNVEV (reference sequence). The CDR3 totals 17 residues. Germline trimming cut 3 bases from V and 4 bases from J; bases unmatched to any gene: 12. CDR3 nucleotides: TGTGCCAGCAGTTTCTATAGACCAGGGGGTAGTAATCAGCCCCAGCATTTT. Translating it yields CASSFYRPGGSNQPQHF.

The genes are TRBV11-2 and TRBJ2-7; D gene uncertain. V lost 0 bases and J 0 bases, leaving 6 bases between the germline ends. The CDR3 loop spans 14 amino acids. Germline CDR1 and CDR2: SGHAT and FQNNGV. The CDR3, as DNA: TGTGCCAGCAGCTTAGATCTGTACTCCTACGAGCAGTACTTC. As protein: CASSLDLYSYEQYF.

The V gene is TRBV4-3, the J gene TRBJ1-2, with 8 bases aligning to TRBD1. CDR1 and CDR2 (germline): LGHNA, YSLEER. V lost 4 bases and J lost 4; bases outside the gene matches: 11. The CDR3 has 16 residues. The CDR3 spells CASSREPLQGGYGYTF. The CDR3 bases are TGCGCCAGCAGCCGCGAACCCCTACAGGGGGGCTATGGCTACACCTTC.

The chain joins TRBV25-1 to TRBJ1-5; possibly TRBD1 for D (5 bases). Germline V lookup: CDR1 MGHDK, CDR2 SYGVNS. CDR3 length: 12 residues. V dropped 8 bases and J dropped 3 bases, with 8 bases sitting between them. CDR3 bases: TGTGCCAGCGGGGCTGACAATCAGCCCCAGCATTTT. This encodes CASGADNQPQHF.

The V and J genes are TRBV10-3 and TRBJ2-7; TRBD2 matches 9 bases. This CDR3 spans 16 amino acids. V lost 6 bases and J lost 6; bases outside the gene matches: 15. The germline CDR1 and CDR2 sequences are ENHRY and SYGVKD. In nucleotides, the CDR3 is TGTGCCATCAGCGGGGTCGTGGGTAGCGGGAGCCCCGAGCAGTACTTC. Its translation: CAISGVVGSGSPEQYF.

The CDR3 here is CASSPARSSGTYNEQFF. The DNA for the CDR3 is TGCGCCAGCAGCCCCGCCCGTAGTAGCGGGACCTACAATGAGCAGTTCTTC. The chain is built from TRBV5-1 and TRBJ2-1; 8 bases are shared with TRBD2. V dropped 4 bases and J dropped 2; count of bases not matched to a gene: 11. Germline CDR1 and CDR2: SGHRS and YFSETQ. The CDR3 loop spans 17 amino acids.